Following are 17 T cell receptor beta chains from one sample sequenced in a study of regulatory T cells in long-lasting Graves disease (dated by TCRdb to the early 2020s). The library relied on multiplex PCR. The sequencer was an Illumina HiSeq 4000. To build TCR beta libraries, CDR3 regions were amplified by Arm-PCR using iRepertoire HTBI primers. Using fastp at Q25 and MiXCR, TCRdb reprocessed the public reads and kept productive beta chains. Identical CDR3 proteins give one entry, which carries the most common genes and DNA. In all, the sample holds over 500,000 distinct CDR3 sequences, and roughly 15% of those were seen once. The ten largest clones represent 15% to 20% of the sample. Taken with the paper, the label for time point translates to: newly diagnosed GD, antithyroid drugs for less than 3 months. RNA was extracted from PBMCs in TRIzol for both TCR sequencing and RNA sequencing. The same data also went into a second study, on T cells in Graves' hyperthyroidism and ophthalmopathy.

The starting material was peripheral blood mononuclear cells (PBMCs), obtained at new diagnosis, from a patient treated with antithyroid drugs. The receptor source for this set is a woman aged 25-40 years with Graves disease. Donor details come from another sample of the same person, matched by shared clones.

The chain joins TRBV7-9 to TRBJ2-7, with D perhaps given as TRBD1 or TRBD2 (5 bases each). Germline V lookup: CDR1 SEHNR, CDR2 FQNEAQ (reference sequence). There are 15 residues in the CDR3. V lost 5 bases, J lost 0 bases, and 14 bases lay in between. CDR3 coding DNA: TGTGCCAGCAGCCCCAATTGGGGGACCTCCTACGAGCAGTACTTC. Residues: CASSPNWGTSYEQYF.

Notes on this clonotype: A read error is possible here, since a much larger clone lies one base away. The gene calls are TRBV10-3 and TRBJ1-2, with a weak D call TRBD1 (5 bases). CDR1 is ENHRY, CDR2 SYGVKD, per germline. This CDR3 comprises 13 residues. The CDR3 nucleotides are TGTACCATCAGTGAGGGACGGAACTATGGCTACACCTTC. The encoded protein is CTISEGRNYGYTF.

In this sample, this clonotype turned up many times. The chain carries TRBV7-2 and TRBJ2-2; 9 nucleotides agree with TRBD2. Looked up from germline, CDR1 is SGHTA and CDR2 is FQGNSA. The J segment lost 1 base and the V segment lost 5 bases, leaving 5 bases of the junction unmatched. This CDR3 region has 16 residues. The CDR3 DNA reads as TGTGCCAGCAGCCTCCAGACTAGCGGGAACACCGGGGAGCTGTTTTTT. It codes for CASSLQTSGNTGELFF. The full variable domain, rest sourced from reference TRBV7-2 and TRBJ2-2, is GAGVSQSPSNKVTEKGKDVELRCDPISGHTALYWYRQSLGQGLEFLIYFQGNSAPDKSGLPSDRFSAERTGGSVSTLTIQRTQQEDSAVYLCASSLQTSGNTGELFFGEGSRLTVL.

In the case of this clonotype: A read error may produce the germline difference seen at one junction end. CDR3 loop: CANSPQRQRNTEAFF. In nucleotides, the CDR3 is TGTGCCAACAGCCCTCAGAGGCAGCGGAACACTGAAGCTTTCTTT. The chain uses TRBV3-1 and TRBJ1-1; the D is unclear. This CDR3 is built from 15 residues. CDR1 and CDR2 from the germline V gene are LGHDT and YNNKEL (reference sequence).

This clonotype was observed many times. The rearrangement links TRBV11-2 to TRBJ2-7; D is undetermined. The CDR3 contains 14 residues. Looked up from germline, CDR1 is SGHAT and CDR2 is FQNNGV. V was pared by 0 bases and J by 5 bases, with 11 bases between. Here the CDR3 DNA reads TGTGCCAGCAGCTTAGATATCTTAGCACACGAGCAGTACTTC. It is translated as CASSLDILAHEQYF.

This clonotype was seen only a few times. Compared with germline, one end of the junction differs, possibly owing to a read error. The chain uses TRBV29-1 and TRBJ2-2; D possibly corresponds to TRBD1 (6 bases). The CDR3 length is 13 residues. Germline V gives CDR1 SQVTM, CDR2 ANQGSEA. The CDR3 spells CSAGTSNTEELFF. The CDR3 DNA reads TGCAGCGCCGGGACATCGAACACCGAGGAGCTGTTTTTT.

This clonotype was counted at least ten times. The V and J genes are TRBV28 and TRBJ2-7; 9 bases fit TRBD1. This CDR3 spans 13 amino acids. Trimming cost V 8 bases and J 3 bases; bases outside gene matches: 5. Per the germline V gene, CDR1 is MDHEN and CDR2 is SYDVKM. Here the CDR3 reads CASFGTGYYEQYF. CDR3 bases: TGTGCCAGCTTTGGGACAGGGTACTACGAGCAGTACTTC. Complete variable domain (other parts from reference TRBV28 and TRBJ2-7): DVKVTQSSRYLVKRTGEKVFLECVQDMDHENMFWYRQDPGLGLRLIYFSYDVKMKEKGDIPEGYSVSREKKERFSLILESASTNQTSMYLCASFGTGYYEQYFGPGTRLTVT.

This clonotype has ten or more counts. V gene TRBV28 combines with J gene TRBJ1-2; a possible D gene is TRBD1 (6 bases). The CDR3 has 14 residues. CDR1 MDHEN and CDR2 SYDVKM come from the germline V gene. Trimming stripped 3 bases from V and 4 bases from J, with 12 bases between. The DNA for the CDR3 is TGTGCCAGCAGTTTCAAGACAGGATTCTATGGCTACACCTTC. As protein: CASSFKTGFYGYTF.

This clonotype has a handful of counts. The chain employs TRBV12-3 or TRBV12-4 and TRBJ2-6; no firm D call. The length of the CDR3 is 13 residues. Trimming pared 10 bases from V and 3 bases from J, leaving 10 bases between. Here the CDR3 DNA reads TGTGCCACCCGGCTTAGTGGGGCCAACGTCCTGACTTTC. Translation: CATRLSGANVLTF.

The CDR3 DNA follows: TGTGCCAGCAGCTTCCGGGGACAGGTGAACACTGAAGCTTTCTTT. Its translation: CASSFRGQVNTEAFF. The rearrangement links TRBV28 to TRBJ1-1, with 8 nucleotides matching TRBD1. V lost 6 bases, J lost 0 bases, and 6 bases stayed unmatched. The germline gives CDR1 MDHEN, CDR2 SYDVKM. This CDR3 comprises 15 residues.

This clonotype has at least ten counts. The chain joins TRBV7-2 to TRBJ1-2, with a possible D match to TRBD1 (5 bases). The V gene lost 1 base and the J gene lost 1 base, with 10 bases spanning the gap. The CDR3 totals 15 residues. CDR1 SGHTA and CDR2 FQGNSA come from the germline V gene. CDR3 region: CASSLVQGGNYGYTF. DNA of the CDR3: TGTGCCAGCAGCTTAGTTCAGGGAGGTAACTATGGCTACACCTTC. Based on the CDR3 plus reference TRBV7-2 and TRBJ1-2, the full variable domain is GAGVSQSPSNKVTEKGKDVELRCDPISGHTALYWYRQSLGQGLEFLIYFQGNSAPDKSGLPSDRFSAERTGGSVSTLTIQRTQQEDSAVYLCASSLVQGGNYGYTFGSGTRLTVV.

This clonotype was recorded at least ten times. The rearrangement links TRBV6-1 to TRBJ1-1; TRBD1 matches at 9 bases. Germline CDR1 and CDR2: MNHNS and SASEGT. The CDR3 has 14 amino acids. The V segment lost 4 bases and the J segment 4 bases; nucleotides outside the gene matches: 4. CDR3 residues: CASSAQTGGTEAFF. CDR3 nucleotides: TGTGCCAGCAGTGCACAGACAGGGGGCACTGAAGCTTTCTTT.

This clonotype was found many times. J is TRBJ2-2 and V is TRBV10-3; D ambiguous. V shed 8 bases and J shed 1 base, with 5 bases lying between them. The CDR3 sequence is 12 residues long. Germline V gives CDR1 ENHRY, CDR2 SYGVKD. As DNA, the CDR3 is TGTGCCATCGCAGAGAACACCGGGGAGCTGTTTTTT. Residues: CAIAENTGELFF.

In regard to this clonotype: This may stem from a read error, because a much larger clone lies one nucleotide away. This sequence joins TRBV12-3 or TRBV12-4 and TRBJ1-5; the match to TRBD1 covers 7 bases. J gave up 7 bases and V 6 bases, and 9 bases lay outside the gene matches. The CDR3 covers 14 residues. The CDR3 nucleotides are TGTGCCAGCAGACGGATAGGGGGCTGGCAGCCCCAGCATTTT. This sequence encodes CASRRIGGWQPQHF.

This clonotype was detected many times. The gene calls are TRBV24-1 and TRBJ2-1; 10 bases align to TRBD2. The length of the CDR3 is 16 residues. Unmatched junction bases numbered 10, after V lost 0 bases and J lost 12 bases. Looked up from germline, CDR1 is KGHDR and CDR2 is SFDVKD. The CDR3 region is CATSDLDSSGSYGQFF. CDR3 sequence (DNA): TGTGCCACCAGTGATTTGGACTCTAGCGGGAGTTATGGGCAGTTCTTC.

In its sample, this clonotype was seen a few times. The chain joins TRBV6-1 to TRBJ2-2; 8 bases line up with TRBD2. The CDR3 extends over 16 amino acids. V was pared by 11 bases and J by 0 bases, with 11 bases of the junction left unmatched. Germline lookup yields CDR1 MNHNS and CDR2 SASEGT. CDR3 residues: CAATRPTSANTGELFF. The CDR3 DNA reads as TGTGCCGCAACTCGCCCGACTAGCGCGAACACCGGGGAGCTGTTTTTT.

There are many counts of this clonotype. V and J are TRBV19 and TRBJ1-5; no definite D call. The CDR3 has 12 amino acids. The V gene's germline CDR1 is LNHDA and CDR2 SQIVND (reference sequence). The germline V and J ends were trimmed by 6 bases and 7 bases, with 10 bases remaining between them. The CDR3 DNA follows: TGTGCCAGTAGCGCTTGGCCCCAGCCCCAGCATTTT. This encodes CASSAWPQPQHF.